The sample holds many counts of the clone carrying this T cell receptor beta chain. This specimen comes from a study of regulatory T cells in long-lasting Graves disease. The authors built TCR beta libraries using iRepertoire HTBI primers and Arm-PCR of CDR3 regions. Each CDR3 protein gets one entry after TCRdb re-called the multiplex PCR reads with MiXCR. The sample has roughly 400,000 distinct CDR3 sequences, 20% to 25% seen once. As to time point: persistent/refractory GD, antithyroid drugs over 5 years with positive TRAb. PBMC-derived RNA was used for the TCR library. Germline CDR1 and CDR2: LGHDT and YNNKEL (reference sequence). The CDR3 runs 17 residues. The ends were cut back, 0 bases at V and 4 bases at J, with 18 bases in the middle.

The material sequenced was peripheral blood mononuclear cells (PBMCs), taken when the disease was refractory, from a patient treated with antithyroid drugs. V usage is TRBV3-1 and J usage is TRBJ1-2; D gene uncertain. This clonotype originated in a female donor with Graves disease. CDR3 region: CASSQDLEEQSLYGYTF. In DNA form, the CDR3 reads TGTGCCAGCAGCCAAGATCTTGAGGAACAGTCCCTCTATGGCTACACCTTC.